The 12 T cell receptor beta chains listed next were all sequenced from one sample in a study of spatial heterogeneity in lung cancer. TCRdb re-derived calls from the 5' RACE reads in MiXCR, one entry per CDR3 protein. The data hold roughly 120,000 distinct CDR3 sequences, with 10% to 15% observed a single time. Time point reported: blood at routine non-recurrence follow-up after resection. From tumor, nontumor lung or frozen PBMC, whole RNA was taken unsorted for sequencing. Sequences were derived from PBMCs, sampled at follow-up. The origin of the receptors is a male donor with early-stage non-small cell lung cancer.

The rearrangement links TRBV28 to TRBJ1-1, with TRBD1 matching over 10 bases. Germline V gene sequence: CDR1 MDHEN, CDR2 SYDVKM. The CDR3 length is 12 residues. V was clipped by 10 bases and J by 4 bases; unmatched bases: 3. The CDR3 DNA reads TGTGCCACCAGGACAGGGGGCACTGAAGCTTTCTTT. It specifies CATRTGGTEAFF.

This clonotype has ten or more counts. V usage is TRBV2 and J usage is TRBJ2-5; tentative D call: TRBD2 (5 bases). Germline V lookup: CDR1 SNHLY, CDR2 FYNNEI. V was clipped by 3 bases and J by 2 bases, with 19 bases between them. This CDR3 has 17 residues. In DNA form, the CDR3 reads TGTGCCAGCAGTGACCTGCGGCGACCGGGGTCACAAGAGACCCAGTACTTC. Translation gives CASSDLRRPGSQETQYF.

V is TRBV29-1 and J is TRBJ1-1; TRBD1 matches 7 bases. J gave up 8 bases and V 4 bases, and 13 bases lay outside the gene matches. Germline V gene sequence: CDR1 SQVTM, CDR2 ANQGSEA. CDR3 length: 14 residues. The CDR3: CSVGQGGGFPEAFF. The CDR3 DNA reads TGCAGCGTTGGTCAGGGGGGCGGTTTCCCCGAAGCTTTCTTT.

This clonotype was seen only a few times. CDR3 loop: CASGMDYQETQYF. The CDR3 DNA follows: TGTGCTAGTGGTATGGACTACCAAGAGACCCAGTACTTC. The chain couples TRBV12-5 to TRBJ2-5; D is perhaps TRBD2 (5 bases). The CDR3 has 13 residues. Trimming removed 5 bases from V and 0 bases from J, with 7 bases in between. Germline-derived CDR1 and CDR2 are LGHNT and FRNRAP.

This clonotype has at least ten counts. V and J are TRBV5-4 and TRBJ2-1; D call uncertain. CDR3 length: 12 amino acids. Germline CDR1 reads SGHNT; CDR2 reads YYREEE (reference sequence). V was trimmed by 4 bases and J by 5 bases, leaving 7 bases between them. CDR3 protein: CASSPIDNEQFF. CDR3 coding DNA: TGTGCCAGCAGCCCGATTGACAATGAGCAGTTCTTC.

There are many counts of this clonotype. The rearrangement uses TRBV4-3 and TRBJ1-6; perhaps TRBD1 as D (6 bases). Trimming stripped 1 base from V and 8 bases from J, with 15 bases between. Germline V lookup: CDR1 LGHNA, CDR2 YSLEER. The CDR3 runs to 16 residues. CDR3 sequence: CASSQAIGGVDSPLHF. CDR3 DNA sequence: TGCGCCAGCAGCCAAGCTATAGGGGGGGTTGATTCACCCCTCCACTTT.

This clonotype was counted between two and nine times. The rearrangement joins TRBV10-3 to TRBJ2-7, with D uncertain. Germline V gene lookup returns CDR1 ENHRY and CDR2 SYGVKD. V lost 3 bases, J lost 3 bases, and 3 bases lay in between. The CDR3 runs 11 residues. In DNA, the CDR3 is TGTGCCATCAGTGAACTCTACGAGCAGTACTTC. Translation gives CAISELYEQYF.

This clonotype was observed many times. The rearrangement uses TRBV13 and TRBJ1-2; D is ambiguous. Germline V gene sequence: CDR1 PRHDT, CDR2 FYEKMQ (reference sequence). CDR3 length equals 14 residues. V shed 2 bases and J shed 1 base, with 8 bases lying between them. CDR3 sequence: CASSLKAVNYGYTF. The CDR3 DNA reads TGTGCCAGCAGCTTAAAAGCAGTTAACTATGGCTACACCTTC.

This clonotype showed up many times. The chain couples TRBV19 to TRBJ2-3; TRBD2 is a possible D gene (5 bases). CDR1 is LNHDA, CDR2 SQIVND, per germline (reference sequence). The CDR3 loop spans 17 amino acids. Trimming shortened V by 0 bases and J by 2 bases, and 15 bases separated the two germline ends. This CDR3 is CASSIDAVSGFTDTQYF. The CDR3 DNA is TGTGCCAGTAGTATAGATGCAGTGAGCGGCTTCACAGATACGCAGTATTTT. The full variable domain, with the rest looked up from reference TRBV19 and TRBJ2-3, is DGGITQSPKYLFRKEGQNVTLSCEQNLNHDAMYWYRQDPGQGLRLIYYSQIVNDFQKGDIAEGYSVSREKKESFPLTVTSAQKNPTAFYLCASSIDAVSGFTDTQYFGPGTRLTVL.

This clonotype has a count of ten or more. The rearrangement uses TRBV12-3 or TRBV12-4 and TRBJ1-5; D remains unclear. The length of the CDR3 is 12 residues. V lost 3 bases and J 6 bases, leaving 6 bases between the germline ends. In DNA form, the CDR3 reads TGTGCCAGCAGTTTCGGGAGTCAGCCCCAGCATTTT. It translates to CASSFGSQPQHF.

Sample share makes this clonotype medium-sized. This CDR3 reads CASSPLDRNSGANVLTF. In DNA, the CDR3 is TGTGCCAGCAGCCCCCTGGACAGGAACTCTGGGGCCAACGTCCTGACTTTC. The rearrangement joins TRBV28 to TRBJ2-6; 7 nucleotides agree with TRBD1. Germline loops: CDR1 MDHEN, CDR2 SYDVKM. This CDR3 spans 17 amino acids. Trimming cost V 6 bases and J 0 bases; bases outside gene matches: 8.

This clonotype was detected ten times or more. The chain joins TRBV20-1 to TRBJ1-1; TRBD1 matches at 12 bases. The CDR3 consists of 14 residues. CDR1 and CDR2 (germline): DFQATT, SNEGSKA (reference sequence). This CDR3 is CRPGTGGGETEAFF. DNA for the CDR3: TGCAGACCGGGGACAGGGGGCGGAGAGACTGAAGCTTTCTTT.